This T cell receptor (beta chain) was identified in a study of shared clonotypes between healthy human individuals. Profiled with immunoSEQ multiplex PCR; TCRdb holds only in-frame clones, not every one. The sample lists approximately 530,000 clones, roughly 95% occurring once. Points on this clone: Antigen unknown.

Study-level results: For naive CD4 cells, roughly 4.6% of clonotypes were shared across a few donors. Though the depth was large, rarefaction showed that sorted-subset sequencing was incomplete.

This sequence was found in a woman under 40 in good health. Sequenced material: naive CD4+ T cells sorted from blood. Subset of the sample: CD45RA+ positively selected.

The CDR3 region has the DNA TGCAGCGCCCCCCGGGTAGGGGCAGATACGCAGTATTTT. Translated: CSAPRVGADTQYF. The chain uses TRBV29-1 and TRBJ2-3, with D tentatively TRBD1 (5 bases). The V end lost 7 bases, the J end lost 4 bases, and 15 bases lay between the germline ends. CDR3 length: 13 amino acids. Germline CDR1 and CDR2: SQVTM and ANQGSEA.